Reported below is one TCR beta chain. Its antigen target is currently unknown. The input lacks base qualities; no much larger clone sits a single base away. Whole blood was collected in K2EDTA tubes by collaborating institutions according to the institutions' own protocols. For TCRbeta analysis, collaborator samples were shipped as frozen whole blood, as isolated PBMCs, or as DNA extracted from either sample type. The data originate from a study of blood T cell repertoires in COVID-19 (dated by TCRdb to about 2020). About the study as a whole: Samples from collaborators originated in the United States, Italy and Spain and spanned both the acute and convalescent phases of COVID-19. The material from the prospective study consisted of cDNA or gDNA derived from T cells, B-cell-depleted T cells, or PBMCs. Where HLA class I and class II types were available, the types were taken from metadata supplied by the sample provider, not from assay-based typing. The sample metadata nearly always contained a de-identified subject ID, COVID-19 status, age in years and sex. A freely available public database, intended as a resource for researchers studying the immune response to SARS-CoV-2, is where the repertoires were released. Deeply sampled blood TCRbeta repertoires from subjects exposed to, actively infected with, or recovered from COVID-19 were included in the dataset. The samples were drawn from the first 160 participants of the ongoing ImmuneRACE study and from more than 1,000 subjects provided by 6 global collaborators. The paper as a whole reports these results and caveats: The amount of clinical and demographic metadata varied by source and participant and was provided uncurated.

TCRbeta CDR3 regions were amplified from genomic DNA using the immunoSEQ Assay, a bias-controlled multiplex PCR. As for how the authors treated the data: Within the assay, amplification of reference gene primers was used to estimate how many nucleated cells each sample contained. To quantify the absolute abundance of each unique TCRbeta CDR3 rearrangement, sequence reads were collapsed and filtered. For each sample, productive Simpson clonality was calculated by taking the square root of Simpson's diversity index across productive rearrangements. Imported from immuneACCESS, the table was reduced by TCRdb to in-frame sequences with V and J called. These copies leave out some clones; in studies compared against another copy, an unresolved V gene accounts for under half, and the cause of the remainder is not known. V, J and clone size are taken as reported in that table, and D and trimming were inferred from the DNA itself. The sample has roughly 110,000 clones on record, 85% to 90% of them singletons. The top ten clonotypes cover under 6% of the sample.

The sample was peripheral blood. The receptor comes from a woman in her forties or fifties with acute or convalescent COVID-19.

CDR3 loop: CAISETVGEAFF. The DNA sequence is as follows: TGTGCCATCAGTGAGACAGTAGGTGAAGCTTTCTTT. The rearrangement joined TRBV10-3 to TRBJ1-1, with the D gene uncertain. The CDR3 sequence holds 12 residues, the cysteine and phenylalanine included. CDR3 DNA is the only sequence kept; it has 36 bases, read in frame from the first base. The trim is 2 bases for V and 7 bases for J, with a gap of 8 bases between the germline ends. For CDR1 and CDR2, the germline V gene lists ENHRY and SYGVKD.